A selection of T cell receptor beta chains follows, all from one sample in a study of post-analysis software for immune sequencing data. TCRdb passed the PCR reads through MiXCR, listing each CDR3 protein once. The sample includes hundreds of thousands of distinct CDR3 sequences, less than 35% of them seen just once. The material sequenced was blood. These receptors were obtained from a girl under 18 with multiple sclerosis. The conserved cysteine and the conserved F or W are not part of the CDR3 here.

j_gene | v_gene | CDR3aa
TRBJ2-1 | TRBV20-1 | SAGTRGSNEQF
TRBJ1-1 | TRBV11-2 | ASSLRRNTEAF
TRBJ1-1 | TRBV5-1 | ASSSQTVNTEAF
TRBJ2-4 | TRBV20-1 | SAANTRTSGRPKNIQY
TRBJ2-1 | TRBV7-2 | ASSLTSGGHEQF
TRBJ2-7 | TRBV10-3 | AISRTGSSYEQY
TRBJ2-3 | TRBV4-2 | ASSPELGPDTQY
TRBJ2-1 | TRBV14 | ASSPPGLSYNEQF
- | TRBV5-5 | ASKPRDGPYEQY
TRBJ2-7 | TRBV20-1 | SASFSGAYEQY
TRBJ2-5 | TRBV7-9 | ASSFNLGPFQETQY
TRBJ2-1 | TRBV20-1 | SARDLVGGVFYNEQF
TRBJ2-3 | TRBV25-1 | ASSEYILDTQY
TRBJ2-5 | TRBV6-2/TRBV6-3 | ASSYFSASGSQETQY
TRBJ2-5 | TRBV4-3 | ASSQDRTTGPETQY
TRBJ1-1 | TRBV6-1 | ASIEIQASEAF
TRBJ1-4 | TRBV6-5 | ASSTVSSGEKLF
TRBJ1-1 | TRBV6-5 | ASSYGTAMNTEAF
TRBJ2-7 | TRBV6-5 | ASSRGVGEQY
TRBJ2-5 | TRBV29-1 | SVDGTVSQRRQETQY
TRBJ2-1 | TRBV6-4 | ASGTSGGTNNEQF
TRBJ2-1 | TRBV2 | ASSRTSGDNEQF
TRBJ2-2 | TRBV29-1 | SVAVSSASTGELF
TRBJ2-7 | TRBV20-1 | SVRDQQGPSYEQY
TRBJ1-2 | TRBV24-1 | ATSDWDSKKMGYGYT
TRBJ2-5 | TRBV4-3 | TSSQEPQETQY
TRBJ2-5 | TRBV6-6 | ASSALGKQETQY
TRBJ2-3 | TRBV29-1 | SVEDRGATDTQY
TRBJ2-3 | TRBV15 | ATSRDPLPDTQY
TRBJ2-5 | TRBV9 | ASSVGPAGVKETQY
TRBJ2-7 | TRBV25-1 | ASSELAGGPGEQY
TRBJ2-5 | TRBV29-1 | SVARETQY
TRBJ1-1 | TRBV18 | ASSPTWGSPEAF
- | TRBV14 | ASSPRFAGRETQY
TRBJ1-2 | TRBV3-1 | ASSQAGDYT
TRBJ1-2 | TRBV28 | ASSPTGIFLDGYT
TRBJ2-1 | TRBV5-1 | ASSLAWASGSYNEQF
TRBJ1-1 | TRBV12-3/TRBV12-4 | ASHLRAGGAPAF
TRBJ2-1 | TRBV20-1 | SALPGLEQF
TRBJ1-5 | TRBV20-1 | SAGTGVRQPQH
TRBJ2-1 | TRBV11-1 | ASSSGPSADEQF
TRBJ2-1 | TRBV29-1 | SVRRGSTGRSYNEQF
TRBJ1-1 | TRBV7-9 | ASSHGQGRMAEAF
TRBJ1-6 | TRBV2 | ASRGQGSPLH
TRBJ2-7 | TRBV3-1 | ASSQVRGGEQY
TRBJ2-7 | TRBV12-3/TRBV12-4 | ASKLGRGSYEQY
TRBJ2-7 | TRBV7-2 | ASSFDGSHYEQY
TRBJ2-4 | TRBV29-1 | SVEAGEWELAKNIQY
TRBJ2-7 | TRBV4-3 | ASSQAGGSSTGRYEQY